This T cell receptor (beta chain) is from a study of blood T cell repertoires in COVID-19. Germline CDR1 is PRHDT and CDR2 is FYEKMQ (reference sequence). The CDR3 has 15 amino acids. V lost 3 bases and J lost 7, with 13 bases in between. Using immunoSEQ multiplex PCR, the repertoire was profiled, and TCRdb retains in-frame clones only, with some absent. The table has under 450,000 clones, approximately 87% seen once. The chain recombines TRBV13 with TRBJ1-6, with D uncertain. The sequenced material came from PBMCs or T cells enriched from blood (not recorded which). This receptor was obtained from a man under 40 who had recovered from COVID-19. The CDR3: CASSFTRGLNSPLHF. CDR3 in DNA: TGTGCCAGCAGCTTTACTCGGGGATTGAATTCACCCCTCCACTTT.